The 20 T cell receptor beta chains presented below share a single source sample, sequenced in a study of blood T cell repertoires in COVID-19. Some clones are missing from TCRdb's copy, which holds only in-frame ones; the method was immunoSEQ multiplex PCR. The data contain hundreds of thousands of clones, roughly 90% of them singletons. Sequences were obtained from peripheral blood. These receptors originate from a woman aged 25 to 39 with active or convalescent COVID-19.

The chain is built from TRBV5-1 and TRBJ2-3, with 13 bases aligning to TRBD2. The CDR3 is 16 amino acids. In germline, CDR1 is SGHRS, CDR2 YFSETQ. V trimming: 4 bases; J trimming: 8 bases; junction bases outside the gene matches: 10. CDR3 in amino acids: CASSVGLAGSLGTQYF. Written as DNA, the CDR3 is TGCGCCAGCAGCGTGGGACTAGCGGGATCCCTCGGTACGCAGTATTTT.

J is TRBJ1-1 and V is TRBV18; D ambiguous. The CDR3 length is 14 residues. In germline, CDR1 is KGHSH, CDR2 LQKENI. V was pared by 6 bases and J by 0 bases, with 11 bases between. The CDR3 DNA follows: TGTGCCAGCTCCCTCACACCAATGAACACTGAAGCTTTCTTT. This translates into CASSLTPMNTEAFF.

The chain has TRBV2 and TRBJ1-5; 10 nucleotides line up with TRBD1. V trimming: 0 bases; J trimming: 5 bases; junction bases outside the gene matches: 1. Germline V CDR1 and CDR2: SNHLY, FYNNEI. The CDR3 has 15 residues. The DNA of the CDR3 is TGTGCCAGCAGTGAAGCGGGGACAGGGGATCAGCCCCAGCATTTT. Translated: CASSEAGTGDQPQHF.

J is TRBJ1-4 and V is TRBV12-3 or TRBV12-4; D is uncertain. V was trimmed by 3 bases and J by 11 bases, leaving 10 bases between them. The CDR3 spans 12 residues. The CDR3 region is CASSFGRQKLFF. The CDR3 nucleotides read TGTGCCAGCAGTTTTGGGAGGCAGAAACTGTTTTTT.

The chain employs TRBV7-7 and TRBJ2-7, with 9 positions matching TRBD1. The V gene's germline CDR1 is SSHAT and CDR2 FNYEAQ (reference sequence). The V segment lost 5 bases and the J segment 2 bases; nucleotides outside the gene matches: 4. The CDR3 runs to 14 residues. CDR3 loop: CASSLGQGAYEQYF. Written as DNA, the CDR3 is TGTGCCAGCAGCCTGGGACAGGGAGCCTACGAGCAGTACTTC.

The chain employs TRBV5-1 and TRBJ1-4, with D possibly matching TRBD1 (6 bases). Germline CDR1 and CDR2: SGHRS and YFSETQ. V lost 5 bases and J 8 bases, leaving 10 bases between the germline ends. The CDR3 spans 12 residues. The CDR3 loop reads CASSHQGEKLFF. CDR3 in DNA: TGCGCCAGCAGTCATCAGGGGGAAAAACTGTTTTTT. Using reference TRBV5-1 and TRBJ1-4 for the parts outside the CDR3, the full variable domain is KAGVTQTPRYLIKTRGQQVTLSCSPISGHRSVSWYQQTPGQGLQFLFEYFSETQRNKGNFPGRFSGRQFSNSRSEMNVSTLELGDSALYLCASSHQGEKLFFGSGTQLSVL.

The rearrangement joins TRBV19 to TRBJ1-1; TRBD1 is a possible D gene (5 bases). Trimming took off 2 bases at V and 0 bases at J, with 7 bases between the two ends. The CDR3 covers 14 residues. Germline V lookup: CDR1 LNHDA, CDR2 SQIVND (reference sequence). The CDR3 nucleotides read TGTGCCAGTAGTATATTGGGGCTGAACACTGAAGCTTTCTTT. This encodes CASSILGLNTEAFF.

The genes are TRBV2 and TRBJ2-7, with D perhaps matching TRBD1 (6 bases). CDR1 SNHLY and CDR2 FYNNEI come from the germline V gene. The germline V and J ends were trimmed by 7 bases and 0 bases, with 13 bases remaining between them. The CDR3 loop spans 14 amino acids. This CDR3 reads CASNRGGPSYEQYF. The CDR3 DNA sequence: TGTGCCAGCAATCGTGGGGGCCCCTCCTACGAGCAGTACTTC.

The gene calls are TRBV3-1 (or the pseudogene TRBV3-2) and TRBJ2-1; maybe TRBD2 (6 bases). V lost 4 bases and J lost 0, with 10 bases in between. CDR3 length: 15 amino acids. Germline assignment: CDR1 LGHDT and CDR2 YNNKEL (reference sequence). For the CDR3, the DNA is TGTGCCAGCAGCCGGAGGGCGAGCTCCTACAATGAGCAGTTCTTC. It specifies CASSRRASSYNEQFF.

The chain uses TRBV19 and TRBJ1-1, with D possibly TRBD1 on 6 matching bases. Trimming took 7 bases from V and 1 from J, leaving 10 bases between them. CDR3 size: 13 residues. Looked up from germline, CDR1 is LNHDA and CDR2 is SQIVND (reference sequence). The CDR3 DNA follows: TGTGCCAGTACCACGGACAGGAACACTGAAGCTTTCTTT. Translated: CASTTDRNTEAFF. Supplemented by reference TRBV19 and TRBJ1-1, the full variable domain reads DGGITQSPKYLFRKEGQNVTLSCEQNLNHDAMYWYRQDPGQGLRLIYYSQIVNDFQKGDIAEGYSVSREKKESFPLTVTSAQKNPTAFYLCASTTDRNTEAFFGQGTRLTVV.

This chain connects TRBV6-5 to TRBJ2-1; tentatively, D is TRBD2 (7 bases). CDR1 MNHEY and CDR2 SVGAGI come from the germline V gene. The CDR3 is 16 residues long. Trimming removed 0 bases at V and 2 bases at J, with 11 bases between. CDR3 region: CASSYSMGGPYNEQFF. The CDR3 DNA reads TGTGCCAGCAGTTACTCGATGGGGGGGCCCTACAATGAGCAGTTCTTC.

This CDR3 reads CASSLLRGGYEQYF. CDR3 sequence (DNA): TGTGCCAGCAGCTTGCTACGGGGGGGCTACGAGCAGTACTTC. V is TRBV5-5 and J is TRBJ2-7; 8 nucleotides match TRBD2. Germline CDR1 and CDR2: SGHKS and YYEKEE (reference sequence). The CDR3 runs 14 residues. V lost 1 base and J lost 3; bases outside the gene matches: 3.

V usage is TRBV4-1 and J usage is TRBJ2-7; 10 bases are shared with TRBD2. Germline V gene data show CDR1 as MGHRA and CDR2 as YSYEKL. V lost 3 bases to trimming and J lost 0 bases; unmatched junction nucleotides: 8. CDR3 size: 17 residues. The CDR3 coding sequence is TGCGCCAGCAGCCAGAGCGGAATAGCGGGAGGCTCCTACGAGCAGTACTTC. It encodes CASSQSGIAGGSYEQYF.

The chain carries TRBV2 and TRBJ2-5; D remains unclear. This CDR3 comprises 15 residues. Germline assignment: CDR1 SNHLY and CDR2 FYNNEI. V lost 0 bases to trimming and J lost 1 base, with 9 bases between them. Here the CDR3 reads CASSEAAVSQETQYF. In DNA form, the CDR3 reads TGTGCCAGCAGTGAAGCGGCAGTATCCCAAGAGACCCAGTACTTC.

V and J are TRBV19 and TRBJ1-5, with D unclear. V lost 5 bases, J lost 2 bases, and 16 bases lay in between. Germline-derived CDR1 and CDR2 are LNHDA and SQIVND (reference sequence). This CDR3 has 16 amino acids. The CDR3 bases are TGTGCCAGTAGTCCTCTCGGGGAAGGCGGCAATCAGCCCCAGCATTTT. Its protein is CASSPLGEGGNQPQHF.

The chain couples TRBV19 to TRBJ1-3; D unclear. This CDR3 has 16 amino acids. V lost 5 bases, J lost 0 bases, and 14 bases lay in between. CDR1 is LNHDA and CDR2 is SQIVND in the germline V gene (reference sequence). The CDR3: CASSPQVTVSGNTIYF. The CDR3 region has the DNA TGTGCCAGTAGTCCTCAGGTAACCGTCTCTGGAAACACCATATATTTT.

The V gene is TRBV7-8, the J gene TRBJ2-7, with 7 positions matching TRBD2. The J segment lost 5 bases and the V segment lost 4 bases, leaving 8 bases of the junction unmatched. CDR3 length equals 14 residues. From germline, CDR1 is SGHVS and CDR2 FQNEAQ. CDR3 nucleotides: TGTGCCAGCAGCTGGAGACGGGAGGATCACGAGCAGTACTTC. Its translation: CASSWRREDHEQYF.

The chain carries TRBV6-5 and TRBJ1-4; 9 bases are shared with TRBD1. J was trimmed by 8 bases and V by 7 bases; bases with no gene match: 8. This CDR3 is built from 14 residues. Germline values: CDR1 MNHEY, CDR2 SVGAGI. Written as DNA, the CDR3 is TGTGCCAGCAACGTACAGGGGGCAAAAGAAAAACTGTTTTTT. Protein product: CASNVQGAKEKLFF.

This clone was seen only once. The sample holds other DNA sequences that translate to the same CDR3. The chain couples TRBV27 to TRBJ1-2; a weak D match, TRBD1 (5 bases). Per the germline V gene, CDR1 is MNHEY and CDR2 is SMNVEV (reference sequence). V dropped 3 bases and J dropped 5 bases, with 10 bases sitting between them. This CDR3 is 13 amino acids long. The CDR3 nucleotides read TGTGCCAGCAGTTTGCAGGGAGGGTATGGCTACACCTTC. It is translated as CASSLQGGYGYTF.

The chain has TRBV10-1 and TRBJ1-1, with no clear D. Trimming shortened V by 1 base and J by 1 base, and 7 bases separated the two germline ends. Germline lookup yields CDR1 WNHNN and CDR2 SYGVQD (reference sequence). The CDR3 spans 14 residues. This CDR3 is CASSELQTNTEAFF. CDR3 bases: TGCGCCAGCAGTGAGTTACAGACGAACACTGAAGCTTTCTTT.